This TCR beta chain is drawn from a study of blood T cells in healthy people across ages. Study-wide results and caveats: There were more naive CD4+ cells and higher diversity in long-lived donors than in aged donors.

The use of a sample-barcoded 5' primer and a J-beta primer mix characterized a second PCR of about 7 to 12 cycles. MiXCR, run by TCRdb on the 5' RACE reads, gives a single entry per CDR3 protein. In the table there are 700,000 to 900,000 distinct CDR3 sequences, 53% of which are singletons. Comments on this clonotype: Its specificity is unknown.

V was pared by 1 base and J by 3 bases, with 12 bases between. Germline CDR1 LGHDT, CDR2 YNNKEL (reference sequence). The CDR3 is made up of 15 amino acids. This clonotype originated in an elderly man in good health. The chain combines TRBV3-1 with TRBJ1-2; maybe TRBD1 (6 bases). What was sequenced was blood. The CDR3 spells CASSQGAGAYYGYTF. The CDR3 nucleotides read TGTGCCAGCAGCCAAGGGGCAGGGGCCTACTATGGCTACACCTTC.